The 8 T cell receptor beta chains below were found in one sample sequenced in a study of blood T cell repertoires in COVID-19. Clones were read by immunoSEQ multiplex PCR, and TCRdb kept only the in-frame ones, dropping some. The sample holds a few hundred thousand clones; around 87% are singletons and the top ten take 7.1%. Material: peripheral blood. These TCRs come from a woman in her sixties or seventies with active or convalescent COVID-19.

The CDR3 region is CASYDRPNSPLHF. In DNA, the CDR3 is TGCGCCAGCTATGACAGGCCGAATTCACCCCTCCACTTT. The chain combines TRBV5-1 with TRBJ1-6, with D maybe TRBD1 (6 bases). Trimming took off 7 bases at V and 7 bases at J, with 12 bases between the two ends. The germline V gene has CDR1 SGHRS and CDR2 YFSETQ. The CDR3 covers 13 residues.

The chain recombines TRBV3-1 (or the pseudogene TRBV3-2) with TRBJ1-3; D not certain. V lost 1 base, J lost 0 bases, and 10 bases lay in between. Per the germline V gene, CDR1 is LGHDT and CDR2 is YNNKEL (reference sequence). This CDR3 region has 16 residues. CDR3 sequence: CASSQALRISGNTIYF. CDR3 nucleotide sequence: TGTGCCAGCAGCCAAGCTCTGAGGATCTCTGGAAACACCATATATTTT.

This clone was recorded a few times. The chain couples TRBV5-6 to TRBJ1-5; D might be TRBD1 (6 bases). Germline CDR1 SGHDT, CDR2 YYEEEE. This CDR3 has 14 residues. Trimming removed 4 bases from V and 5 bases from J, with 13 bases in between. DNA of the CDR3: TGTGCCAGCAGCCTTACAGGGCTGGATCAGCCCCAGCATTTT. This sequence encodes CASSLTGLDQPQHF.

CDR3 in amino acids: CASRPGVHQPQHF. DNA of the CDR3: TGTGCCAGCAGACCAGGGGTGCATCAGCCCCAGCATTTT. The genes are TRBV6-5 and TRBJ1-5; perhaps TRBD1 as D (6 bases). In germline, CDR1 is MNHEY, CDR2 SVGAGI. Trimming left V 6 bases short and J 5 bases short, with 11 bases between. The CDR3 totals 13 residues.

This sequence joins TRBV7-8 and TRBJ2-1; TRBD1 matches 8 bases. Per the germline V gene, CDR1 is SGHVS and CDR2 is FQNEAQ. The CDR3 loop spans 16 amino acids. Trimming at V came to 1 base and at J to 5 bases, leaving 7 bases not matched to a gene. The CDR3 reads CASSLDGRTGNNEQFF. CDR3 bases: TGTGCCAGCAGCTTAGATGGGCGGACAGGGAACAATGAGCAGTTCTTC.

CDR3 nucleotides: TGTGCCAGCAGCGGGGCAACTGGAAACACCATATATTTT. It codes for CASSGATGNTIYF. The chain recombines TRBV9 with TRBJ1-3; D call uncertain. Germline CDR1 is SGDLS and CDR2 is YYNGEE. Trimming removed 3 bases at V and 2 bases at J, with 6 bases between. CDR3 length: 13 amino acids.

V gene TRBV2 combines with J gene TRBJ1-2; 8 bases match TRBD1. Germline V gives CDR1 SNHLY, CDR2 FYNNEI. Trimming cost V 7 bases and J 8 bases; bases outside gene matches: 12. The CDR3 contains 14 residues. CDR3 sequence reads: CASTTDREISGYTF. CDR3 sequence (DNA): TGTGCCAGCACCACGGACAGGGAGATAAGCGGCTACACCTTC.

The chain uses TRBV27 and TRBJ1-2, with 7 positions matching TRBD1. The V gene end was trimmed by 4 bases and the J gene end by 4 bases; junction bases not matched to a gene: 3. The CDR3 runs 13 residues. CDR1 and CDR2 from the germline V gene are MNHEY and SMNVEV (reference sequence). This CDR3 reads CASSSGTVYGYTF. The CDR3 coding sequence is TGTGCCAGCAGTTCCGGGACAGTCTATGGCTACACCTTC.